Listed here are 27 T cell receptor beta chains from one sample, sequenced in a study of patients and donors after allogeneic stem cell transplantation. A single record per CDR3 protein comes from TCRdb applying MiXCR to the RT-PCR reads. The table has about a million distinct CDR3 sequences, more than 15% seen once; the top ten hold 5% to 6.5%. Sequences were obtained from blood, either unsorted or a sorted T cell fraction (not recorded which). These receptors were taken from a human donor who was either an allogeneic HSCT recipient or a stem cell or donor lymphocyte infusion donor (not recorded which). It is not recorded whose cells these are; they may come from a transplant donor.

The chain recombines TRBV2 with TRBJ2-1; TRBD2 agrees at 7 bases. Germline loops: CDR1 SNHLY, CDR2 FYNNEI. J was trimmed by 6 bases and V by 6 bases; bases with no gene match: 11. The CDR3 is 15 amino acids. This CDR3 reads CASRGREVSSNEQFF. The CDR3 bases are TGTGCCAGCAGGGGACGGGAGGTCAGTTCCAATGAGCAGTTCTTC.

This clonotype was recorded many times. This chain uses TRBV4-1 with TRBJ1-1; 11 positions agree with TRBD1. The CDR3 is made up of 17 amino acids. CDR1 is MGHRA, CDR2 YSYEKL, per germline. Germline trimming cut 0 bases from V and 4 bases from J; bases unmatched to any gene: 7. The CDR3 spells CASSQDRTGGDTTEAFF. CDR3 nucleotides: TGCGCCAGCAGCCAAGACAGGACAGGGGGCGACACCACTGAAGCTTTCTTT.

This clonotype was seen a single time. This chain links TRBV5-1 with TRBJ1-2; D is possibly TRBD1 (6 bases). The CDR3 is 14 amino acids. V dropped 4 bases and J dropped 4 bases, with 14 bases sitting between them. Germline assignment: CDR1 SGHRS and CDR2 YFSETQ. CDR3 loop: CASSTRGVAYGYTF. Written as DNA, the CDR3 is TGCGCCAGCAGCACCAGGGGAGTGGCCTATGGCTACACCTTC. The complete variable domain, with remaining parts taken from reference TRBV5-1 and TRBJ1-2, reads KAGVTQTPRYLIKTRGQQVTLSCSPISGHRSVSWYQQTPGQGLQFLFEYFSETQRNKGNFPGRFSGRQFSNSRSEMNVSTLELGDSALYLCASSTRGVAYGYTFGSGTRLTVV.

This clonotype has a handful of counts. The chain is built from TRBV7-9 and TRBJ2-5, with 11 positions matching TRBD2. V gave up 5 bases and J gave up 5 bases; unmatched junction bases: 4. CDR1 SEHNR and CDR2 FQNEAQ come from the germline V gene (reference sequence). CDR3 size: 14 residues. CDR3 nucleotides: TGTGCCAGCAGCCCCGCTAGCGGGGGGGAGACCCAGTACTTC. Its translation is CASSPASGGETQYF.

The chain recombines TRBV5-6 with TRBJ2-2, with 7 bases lining up with TRBD2. The CDR3 runs to 14 residues. Germline V gives CDR1 SGHDT, CDR2 YYEEEE. Trimming cost V 4 bases and J 4 bases; bases outside gene matches: 4. The CDR3 DNA reads as TGTGCCAGCAGCGCGGGGACTACCACCGGGGAGCTGTTTTTT. It codes for CASSAGTTTGELFF.

The chain joins TRBV5-1 to TRBJ2-5; TRBD2 matches at 7 bases. This CDR3 is built from 17 residues. Trimming removed 1 base from V and 1 base from J; junction bases left unmatched: 10. CDR1 is SGHRS, CDR2 YFSETQ, per germline. The CDR3 protein is CASSLRASGMFQETQYF. The CDR3 coding sequence is TGCGCCAGCAGCTTGAGGGCTAGCGGTATGTTCCAAGAGACCCAGTACTTC.

This clonotype has more than one count but fewer than ten. The V gene is TRBV11-2, the J gene TRBJ2-7; D not resolved. Germline lookup yields CDR1 SGHAT and CDR2 FQNNGV. This CDR3 has 16 residues. Trimming took 1 base from V and 2 from J, leaving 15 bases between them. CDR3 residues: CASSLGMDGNTYEQYF. For the CDR3, the DNA is TGTGCCAGCAGCTTAGGTATGGACGGTAACACCTACGAGCAGTACTTC.

This rearrangement joins TRBV29-1 to TRBJ2-4; TRBD1 matches 8 bases. The CDR3 is 13 amino acids. V trimming: 3 bases; J trimming: 5 bases; junction bases outside the gene matches: 3. Germline V CDR1 and CDR2: SQVTM, ANQGSEA. CDR3 in DNA: TGCAGCGTTGACCCACAGGGGGAAAACATTCAGTACTTC. Its translation is CSVDPQGENIQYF.

This clonotype was picked up a small number of times. The V gene is TRBV13, the J gene TRBJ1-4, with TRBD1 matching over 8 bases. Trimming at V came to 4 bases and at J to 8 bases, leaving 6 bases not matched to a gene. CDR3 length: 14 residues. The germline V gene encodes CDR1 PRHDT and CDR2 FYEKMQ (reference sequence). CDR3 in amino acids: CASSSRQGHEKLFF. CDR3 coding DNA: TGTGCCAGCAGCTCCAGACAGGGGCACGAAAAACTGTTTTTT.

The chain recombines TRBV6-1 with TRBJ2-5; 8 bases are a match to TRBD1. This CDR3 has 15 amino acids. Per germline, CDR1 MNHNS and CDR2 SASEGT. V trimming: 8 bases; J trimming: 2 bases; junction bases outside the gene matches: 10. The CDR3 nucleotides are TGTGCCAGCGGGCCCCAGGACAGGGCGCAAGAGACCCAGTACTTC. The encoded protein is CASGPQDRAQETQYF.

The chain couples TRBV5-1 to TRBJ2-5; no clear D gene. Germline V CDR1 and CDR2: SGHRS, YFSETQ. The CDR3 loop spans 14 amino acids. With 3 bases removed from V and 5 bases from J, the gap between germline ends came to 14 bases. The CDR3, as DNA: TGCGCCAGCAGCTGGGTACAAGAAGCGGAGACCCAGTACTTC. Residues: CASSWVQEAETQYF.

The chain couples TRBV24-1 to TRBJ2-3, with a possible D match to TRBD2 (6 bases). Deletions cut 1 base from V and 1 base from J, with 11 bases between. CDR1 and CDR2 from the germline V gene are KGHDR and SFDVKD. This CDR3 has 16 amino acids. CDR3 residues: CATSDFLASGTDTQYF. CDR3 nucleotide sequence: TGTGCCACCAGTGATTTTCTAGCGAGCGGCACAGATACGCAGTATTTT.

The V call is TRBV29-1, the J call TRBJ2-1; 11 nucleotides align to TRBD2. This CDR3 contains 18 residues. V shed 7 bases and J 0 bases; nucleotides not matched to a gene: 14. CDR1 and CDR2 (germline): SQVTM, ANQGSEA. Here the CDR3 DNA reads TGCAGCGCCGTACGTGGGACTAGCGGCTTAAGCTCCTACAATGAGCAGTTCTTC. Residues: CSAVRGTSGLSSYNEQFF.

The chain joins TRBV30 to TRBJ1-2; D ambiguous. V was cut by 0 bases and J by 3 bases, with 8 bases left in between. This CDR3 has 13 residues. CDR1 is GTSNPN, CDR2 SVGIG, per germline (reference sequence). CDR3 amino acids: CAWSVQADYGYTF. DNA for the CDR3: TGTGCCTGGAGTGTCCAGGCAGACTATGGCTACACCTTC. The full variable domain, completed using reference TRBV30 and TRBJ1-2, is SQTIHQWPATLVQPVGSPLSLECTVEGTSNPNLYWYRQAAGRGLQLLFYSVGIGQISSEVPQNLSASRPQDRQFILSSKKLLLSDSGFYLCAWSVQADYGYTFGSGTRLTVV.

This clonotype has more than one count but fewer than ten. The gene calls are TRBV12-3 or TRBV12-4 and TRBJ2-1; the D is unclear. CDR3 length: 13 residues. Trimming took off 3 bases at V and 4 bases at J, with 7 bases between the two ends. CDR3 amino acids: CASSFTEYNEQFF. For the CDR3, the DNA is TGTGCCAGCAGTTTCACGGAGTACAATGAGCAGTTCTTC.

This clonotype has just a few counts. This chain connects TRBV6-5 to TRBJ2-5; D might be TRBD1 (6 bases). CDR3 length equals 16 residues. Germline loops: CDR1 MNHEY, CDR2 SVGAGI. V lost 2 bases and J lost 2, with 15 bases in between. CDR3 protein: CASSYIQGRPQETQYF. In DNA form, the CDR3 reads TGTGCCAGCAGTTACATCCAGGGGCGACCTCAAGAGACCCAGTACTTC.

The CDR3 here is CASSFGQGPYGYTF. For the CDR3, the DNA is TGTGCCAGCAGTTTCGGGCAGGGGCCCTATGGCTACACCTTC. This rearrangement joins TRBV28 to TRBJ1-2; possibly TRBD1 for D (6 bases). CDR3 length equals 14 residues. Germline-derived CDR1 and CDR2 are MDHEN and SYDVKM. Trimming took off 3 bases at V and 4 bases at J, with 12 bases between the two ends.

The genes are TRBV20-1 and TRBJ1-6, with D possibly matching TRBD1 (6 bases). The V end lost 3 bases, the J end lost 9 bases, and 18 bases lay between the germline ends. Germline V gene sequence: CDR1 DFQATT, CDR2 SNEGSKA (reference sequence). The CDR3 covers 15 residues. The CDR3 coding sequence is TGCAGTGCTAGTAAGGCGGCAGGGGATCGTTCACCCCTCCACTTT. Translating gives CSASKAAGDRSPLHF.

The chain employs TRBV9 and TRBJ2-1; D gene unclear. Deletions cut 0 bases from V and 3 bases from J, with 7 bases between. This CDR3 comprises 14 residues. Germline loops: CDR1 SGDLS, CDR2 YYNGEE. This CDR3 is CASSVASRYNEQFF. Written as DNA, the CDR3 is TGTGCCAGCAGCGTAGCATCGCGCTACAATGAGCAGTTCTTC.

V is TRBV6-1 and J is TRBJ1-1; D is uncertain. The V end was cut by 7 bases, the J end by 3 bases, with 15 bases between. The CDR3 spans 14 residues. Germline values: CDR1 MNHNS, CDR2 SASEGT. CDR3 amino acids: CASTQRFRDTEAFF. Here the CDR3 DNA reads TGTGCCAGCACCCAGAGGTTTAGGGACACTGAAGCTTTCTTT.

The CDR3 loop reads CASSSQGAFYNEQFF. CDR3 DNA: TGTGCCAGCAGTTCACAGGGGGCTTTTTACAATGAGCAGTTCTTC. The chain has TRBV12-3 or TRBV12-4 and TRBJ2-1; 9 nucleotides match TRBD1. The trim removed 4 bases at V and 4 bases at J, leaving 5 bases unmatched. The length of the CDR3 is 15 residues.

The gene calls are TRBV7-9 and TRBJ2-7; D is possibly TRBD2 (6 bases). V gave up 2 bases and J gave up 7 bases, with 15 bases separating them. The germline V gene has CDR1 SEHNR and CDR2 FQNEAQ (reference sequence). The length of the CDR3 is 14 residues. The CDR3: CASSLNRRAGEQYF. In nucleotides, the CDR3 is TGTGCCAGCAGCTTAAACAGAAGGGCGGGGGAGCAGTACTTC. Drawing the rest from reference TRBV7-9 and TRBJ2-7, the complete variable domain is DTGVSQNPRHKITKRGQNVTFRCDPISEHNRLYWYRQTLGQGPEFLTYFQNEAQLEKSRLLSDRFSAERPKGSFSTLEIQRTEQGDSAMYLCASSLNRRAGEQYFGPGTRLTVT.

This clonotype was recorded many times. The CDR3, as DNA: TGTGCCAGCAGATGGACAGGGGGAACCGGGGAGCTGTTTTTT. Its translation: CASRWTGGTGELFF. The chain joins TRBV6-2 or TRBV6-3 to TRBJ2-2; 10 bases are a match to TRBD1. CDR3 length equals 14 residues. The V and J ends lost 6 bases and 5 bases, in that order; junction bases with no gene match: 3. Germline assignment: CDR1 MNHEY and CDR2 SVGEGT.

The gene calls are TRBV20-1 and TRBJ1-1; D gene unclear. This CDR3 is 13 amino acids long. V lost 2 bases, J lost 1 base, and 8 bases lay in between. CDR1 is DFQATT and CDR2 is SNEGSKA in the germline V gene (reference sequence). In DNA, the CDR3 is TGCAGTGCTAGAACTTCAGGGAACACTGAAGCTTTCTTT. Amino acid sequence: CSARTSGNTEAFF.

The chain is built from TRBV20-1 and TRBJ2-3; possibly TRBD1 or TRBD2 for D (5 bases each). Germline loops: CDR1 DFQATT, CDR2 SNEGSKA (reference sequence). V gave up 4 bases and J gave up 8 bases, with 13 bases separating them. CDR3 size: 12 residues. CDR3 protein: CSANPKRGTQYF. DNA for the CDR3: TGCAGTGCTAACCCGAAGAGGGGTACGCAGTATTTT.

V gene TRBV30 combines with J gene TRBJ2-5; 8 bases map to TRBD2. This CDR3 comprises 15 residues. Trimming at V came to 3 bases and at J to 7 bases, leaving 13 bases not matched to a gene. CDR1 GTSNPN and CDR2 SVGIG come from the germline V gene (reference sequence). Here the CDR3 reads CAWSPSGGVGGTQYF. The CDR3 DNA is TGTGCCTGGAGCCCCTCGGGGGGGGTCGGGGGGACCCAGTACTTC. Supplemented by reference TRBV30 and TRBJ2-5, the full variable domain reads SQTIHQWPATLVQPVGSPLSLECTVEGTSNPNLYWYRQAAGRGLQLLFYSVGIGQISSEVPQNLSASRPQDRQFILSSKKLLLSDSGFYLCAWSPSGGVGGTQYFGPGTRLLVL.

The chain uses TRBV29-1 and TRBJ2-4, with 7 positions matching TRBD2. Trimming removed 4 bases from V and 3 bases from J; junction bases left unmatched: 9. CDR1 is SQVTM, CDR2 ANQGSEA, per germline. This CDR3 comprises 15 residues. As DNA, the CDR3 is TGCAGCGTTGCCGGGGAGGGTGGAGGCAAAAACATTCAGTACTTC. This encodes CSVAGEGGGKNIQYF. The whole variable domain, filled in from reference TRBV29-1 and TRBJ2-4, reads SAVISQKPSRDICQRGTSLTIQCQVDSQVTMMFWYRQQPGQSLTLIATANQGSEATYESGFVIDKFPISRPNLTFSTLTVSNMSPEDSSIYLCSVAGEGGGKNIQYFGAGTRLSVL.